This T cell receptor beta chain was recovered during a study of CD8+ T cells in alopecia areata. General observations from the study: A large proportion of expanded lesional clones were detected persisting in scalp and blood during tofacitinib. Administration of tofacitinib significantly diminished scalp clonality and expanded CD8+ clones within the top 100.

Points on this clone: What it binds is not known.

V lost 0 bases and J 3 bases, leaving 5 bases between the germline ends. The CDR3 sequence is 13 residues long. CDR1 is PRHDT and CDR2 is FYEKMQ in the germline V gene (reference sequence). The sequencing template was cDNA reverse transcribed from extracted RNA. Only in-frame clones appear in the TCRdb table, and some are missing; sequencing was by immunoSEQ multiplex PCR. The data hold about 64,000 clones, with around 45% observed a single time. Treatment indicated: oral pan-JAK inhibitor, 5-10 mg twice daily. It was from PBMCs that CD4+ and CD8+ T cells were sorted. The gene calls are TRBV13 and TRBJ2-5, with D uncertain. This clonotype originated in a human donor with alopecia areata. The sequencing here drew on CD8+ T cells sorted from blood, taken around week 36, from a patient treated with tofacitinib. DNA for the CDR3: TGTGCCAGCAGCTTAGGAGCCGAAGAGACCCAGTACTTC. Translating it yields CASSLGAEETQYF.